What follows is one T cell receptor beta chain and its context. The source of the sample is a study of control samples from healthy donors and cancer patients. Only in-frame clones appear in the TCRdb table, and some are missing; sequencing was by immunoSEQ multiplex PCR. The data show 350,000 to 450,000 clones, around nine tenths seen once. The CDR3 contains 15 residues. Germline assignment: CDR1 SGHTA and CDR2 FQGNSA. V was clipped by 5 bases and J by 3 bases, with 17 bases between them. Sequencing used PBMCs. This chain connects TRBV7-2 to TRBJ2-7, with D perhaps being TRBD1 or TRBD2 (5 bases each). The TCR was taken from a man aged 40-49 years with head and neck cancer. This CDR3 is CASSTGTQLGYEQYF. In DNA form, the CDR3 reads TGTGCCAGCAGCACGGGGACCCAGTTAGGCTACGAGCAGTACTTC.